The entry below describes one T cell receptor (beta chain). Clones were read by immunoSEQ multiplex PCR, and TCRdb kept only the in-frame ones, dropping some. The table lists over 45,000 clones, 91% of them singletons. This sample was included in a study of blood T cell repertoires in COVID-19. This CDR3 has 19 amino acids. V lost 2 bases and J lost 3; bases outside the gene matches: 16. The germline V gene encodes CDR1 SGDLS and CDR2 YYNGEE. The sequenced sample consisted of peripheral blood. This chain joins TRBV9 and TRBJ1-4; TRBD1 matches at 7 bases. The sequence came from a human donor in a cohort sampled during active COVID-19. The CDR3 loop is CASSVGLTGRATSNEKLFF. The DNA for the CDR3 is TGTGCCAGCAGCGTGGGCTTGACAGGGCGGGCGACATCTAATGAAAAACTGTTTTTT.